What follows are 21 T cell receptor beta chains derived from one specimen sequenced in a study of blood T cell repertoires in COVID-19. TCRdb's table, derived via immunoSEQ multiplex PCR, lists solely in-frame clones and lacks some. This sample has 150,000 to 200,000 clones, with over 85% found just once. The sample comprised peripheral blood. These receptors were collected from a man in his 60s with active or convalescent COVID-19.

This chain connects TRBV29-1 to TRBJ1-1, with unresolved D. Germline assignment: CDR1 SQVTM and CDR2 ANQGSEA. The CDR3 is 13 amino acids. Trimming removed 6 bases at V and 5 bases at J, with 16 bases between. The CDR3 DNA reads as TGCAGCGTCCTGCGAGGGAGGAATACTGAAGCTTTCTTT. Translating gives CSVLRGRNTEAFF.

J is TRBJ2-7 and V is TRBV29-1, with 8 bases fitting TRBD1. Germline trimming cut 4 bases from V and 6 bases from J; bases unmatched to any gene: 8. Germline assignment: CDR1 SQVTM and CDR2 ANQGSEA. This CDR3 contains 13 residues. The CDR3 here is CSVVPAGGSEQYF. The CDR3 region has the DNA TGCAGCGTTGTCCCTGCAGGGGGCAGCGAGCAGTACTTC.

This chain joins TRBV28 and TRBJ2-1; 11 nucleotides line up with TRBD1. V lost 9 bases and J lost 9; bases outside the gene matches: 13. The CDR3 has 15 residues. CDR1 is MDHEN and CDR2 is SYDVKM in the germline V gene. Here the CDR3 DNA reads TGTGCCAGTATGACGACGGGACAGGGGGTAGGTGAGCAGTTCTTC. It translates to CASMTTGQGVGEQFF. Drawing the rest from reference TRBV28 and TRBJ2-1, the complete variable domain is DVKVTQSSRYLVKRTGEKVFLECVQDMDHENMFWYRQDPGLGLRLIYFSYDVKMKEKGDIPEGYSVSREKKERFSLILESASTNQTSMYLCASMTTGQGVGEQFFGPGTRLTVL.

J is TRBJ2-1 and V is TRBV4-2; tentative D call: TRBD2 (5 bases). V was cut by 0 bases and J by 2 bases, with 11 bases left in between. This CDR3 comprises 16 residues. Germline assignment: CDR1 LGHNA and CDR2 YNFKEQ. CDR3 protein: CASSQDDGNTYNEQFF. The CDR3 nucleotides read TGTGCCAGCAGCCAAGACGACGGGAACACCTACAATGAGCAGTTCTTC.

The J gene is TRBJ2-7, the V gene TRBV10-2; tentative D call: TRBD1 (6 bases). V lost 3 bases, J lost 3 bases, and 9 bases lay in between. The CDR3 has 13 residues. Looked up from germline, CDR1 is WSHSY and CDR2 is SAAADI. CDR3 sequence reads: CASSEQQGYEQYF. The DNA for the CDR3 is TGCGCCAGCAGTGAACAACAGGGCTACGAGCAGTACTTC.

The rearrangement uses TRBV5-4 and TRBJ2-3, with TRBD2 matching over 12 bases. Trimming took 4 bases from V and 1 from J; bases not matched to a gene: 4. Germline V gene data show CDR1 as SGHNT and CDR2 as YYREEE (reference sequence). This CDR3 is 16 amino acids long. The CDR3 DNA reads TGTGCCAGCAGCCTCTGGACTAGCGGGGGCACAGATACGCAGTATTTT. Protein product: CASSLWTSGGTDTQYF.

The genes are TRBV5-1 and TRBJ1-5, with 7 bases that match TRBD1. The CDR3 extends over 15 amino acids. The J segment lost 3 bases and the V segment lost 0 bases, leaving 3 bases of the junction unmatched. The germline gives CDR1 SGHRS, CDR2 YFSETQ. The CDR3 region is CASSLGGQFNQPQHF. The CDR3 bases are TGCGCCAGCAGCTTGGGGGGACAGTTCAATCAGCCCCAGCATTTT.

The CDR3 region has the DNA TGTGCCAGCAGCCAATGGACAGGAGGGAATGAAAAACTGTTTTTT. Translation: CASSQWTGGNEKLFF. V is TRBV5-4 and J is TRBJ1-4; 7 bases match TRBD1. Germline loops: CDR1 SGHNT, CDR2 YYREEE (reference sequence). This CDR3 region has 15 residues. Trimming cost V 4 bases and J 5 bases; bases outside gene matches: 8.

The chain couples TRBV6-4 to TRBJ1-4, with a possible D match to TRBD1 (6 bases). The CDR3 contains 15 residues. CDR1 and CDR2 (germline): MRHNA, SNTAGT. V was shortened by 2 bases and J by 7 bases, with 14 bases between the two germline ends. The CDR3 sequence is CASSDQAGEIEKLFF. DNA of the CDR3: TGTGCCAGCAGTGACCAGGCAGGGGAGATTGAAAAACTGTTTTTT.

This clone was found a few times. The rearrangement links TRBV9 to TRBJ2-7; D is possibly TRBD1 (5 bases). Germline V gene lookup returns CDR1 SGDLS and CDR2 YYNGEE. The CDR3 has 15 residues. Between the trimmed V and J ends, which lost 3 bases and 3 bases, there was a span of 16 bases. The CDR3 region has the DNA TGTGCCAGCAGCGAGAGCCAGGGAATTGGCTACGAGCAGTACTTC. Amino acid sequence: CASSESQGIGYEQYF. Complete variable domain (other parts from reference TRBV9 and TRBJ2-7): DSGVTQTPKHLITATGQRVTLRCSPRSGDLSVYWYQQSLDQGLQFLIQYYNGEERAKGNILERFSAQQFPDLHSELNLSSLELGDSALYFCASSESQGIGYEQYFGPGTRLTVT.

This clone has only one observation. This chain joins TRBV3-1 (or the pseudogene TRBV3-2) and TRBJ2-3, with D unresolved. Trimming removed 4 bases from V and 0 bases from J, with 8 bases in between. CDR1 and CDR2 from the germline V gene are LGHDT and YNNKEL (reference sequence). The CDR3 runs 14 residues. The CDR3 protein is CASSPSSSTDTQYF. Written as DNA, the CDR3 is TGTGCCAGCAGCCCGTCCTCTAGCACAGATACGCAGTATTTT.

The J gene is TRBJ1-1, the V gene TRBV3-1 (or the pseudogene TRBV3-2); D not certain. CDR1 is LGHDT and CDR2 is YNNKEL in the germline V gene (reference sequence). There are 12 residues in the CDR3. Trimming left V 2 bases short and J 1 base short, with 2 bases between. The chain's CDR3 is CASSQRNTEAFF. The CDR3 coding sequence is TGTGCCAGCAGCCAACGGAACACTGAAGCTTTCTTT.

The genes are TRBV11-3 and TRBJ1-6, with 9 bases aligning to TRBD1. Per germline, CDR1 SGHNT and CDR2 YENEEA. This CDR3 region has 18 residues. Trimming took 5 bases from V and 5 from J; bases not matched to a gene: 13. The CDR3 sequence is CASSPRDREGTHNSPLHF. CDR3 nucleotide sequence: TGTGCCAGCAGCCCAAGGGACAGGGAAGGCACGCATAATTCACCCCTCCACTTT. Filled out from reference TRBV11-3 and TRBJ1-6, the complete variable domain reads EAGVVQSPRYKIIEKKQPVAFWCNPISGHNTLYWYLQNLGQGPELLIRYENEEAVDDSQLPKDRFSAERLKGVDSTLKIQPAELGDSAVYLCASSPRDREGTHNSPLHFGNGTRLTVT.

The J gene is TRBJ2-1, the V gene TRBV6-1; 10 bases fit TRBD2. V lost 4 bases to trimming and J lost 5 bases; unmatched junction nucleotides: 8. Germline V gives CDR1 MNHNS, CDR2 SASEGT. The CDR3 spans 16 residues. The CDR3 region is CASSALLAGDDNEQFF. The CDR3 DNA reads TGTGCCAGCAGTGCGCTTCTAGCGGGAGACGACAATGAGCAGTTCTTC.

The J gene is TRBJ2-2, the V gene TRBV20-1; the D gene is possibly TRBD2 (5 bases). V gave up 3 bases and J gave up 7 bases, with 15 bases separating them. Germline-derived CDR1 and CDR2 are DFQATT and SNEGSKA (reference sequence). The CDR3 runs 14 residues. The DNA of the CDR3 is TGCAGTGCTAGTGCTCTAGCCCGTGGCGGGGAGCTGTTTTTT. Residues: CSASALARGGELFF.

The chain joins TRBV9 to TRBJ2-6; 7 bases match TRBD1. This CDR3 has 19 residues. The germline V gene encodes CDR1 SGDLS and CDR2 YYNGEE. V was pared by 0 bases and J by 0 bases, with 9 bases of the junction left unmatched. CDR3: CASSVAIGQEFSGANVLTF. The CDR3, as DNA: TGTGCCAGCAGCGTAGCTATCGGACAGGAGTTCTCTGGGGCCAACGTCCTGACTTTC.

J is TRBJ1-5 and V is TRBV6-2 or TRBV6-3; unclear D gene. Trimming removed 6 bases at V and 0 bases at J, with 12 bases between. Germline V gene lookup returns CDR1 MNHEY and CDR2 SVGEGT. The CDR3 spans 15 residues. The CDR3 nucleotides read TGTGCCAGCAGCCCTGATGAGGGTAGCAATCAGCCCCAGCATTTT. Encoded protein: CASSPDEGSNQPQHF.

V gene TRBV11-3 combines with J gene TRBJ1-6; D call uncertain. The CDR3 is made up of 12 amino acids. Germline V gives CDR1 SGHNT, CDR2 YENEEA. The ends were cut back, 4 bases at V and 7 bases at J, with 5 bases in the middle. The CDR3 sequence: CASSSQNSPLHF. The CDR3 DNA sequence: TGTGCCAGCAGCTCACAGAATTCACCCCTCCACTTT.

The rearrangement links TRBV5-1 to TRBJ2-3, with TRBD2 identical over 7 bases. This CDR3 spans 15 amino acids. Germline V gives CDR1 SGHRS, CDR2 YFSETQ. J lost 0 bases, V lost 1 base, and 2 bases had no gene match. The CDR3 DNA reads as TGCGCCAGCAGCTTGCTAGCGGTTAGCACAGATACGCAGTATTTT. It is translated as CASSLLAVSTDTQYF.

As concerns this clone: Other DNA sequences within the sample encode an identical CDR3. CDR3 amino acids: CASSYFRDTEAFF. The CDR3 DNA sequence: TGTGCCAGCAGTTACTTTCGGGATACTGAAGCTTTCTTT. The rearrangement joins TRBV6-5 to TRBJ1-1; no reliable D call. V lost 1 base to trimming and J lost 5 bases, with 8 bases between them. The germline V gene has CDR1 MNHEY and CDR2 SVGAGI. CDR3 length: 13 residues.

The count of this clone is one. This chain links TRBV10-1 with TRBJ2-2, with 13 nucleotides matching TRBD2. J gave up 5 bases and V 6 bases, and 3 bases lay outside the gene matches. The CDR3 has 15 amino acids. Germline V gene sequence: CDR1 WNHNN, CDR2 SYGVQD (reference sequence). The CDR3 DNA follows: TGCGCCAGCAGCCTGACTAGCGGGGGGACCGGGGAGCTGTTTTTT. Its translation is CASSLTSGGTGELFF.